What follows describes a single T cell receptor beta chain. Antigen specificity is unknown. The CDR3 length is 16 residues. Trimming took 4 bases from V and 1 from J; bases not matched to a gene: 5. Germline CDR1 is SGHDT and CDR2 is YYEEEE. The data originate from a study of T-cell memory formation after mild COVID-19. Findings and limits, study-wide: Second-wave clones reaching peak frequency on day 37 lacked confirmed SARS-CoV-2 specificity. Contracting clones, day 15 to 85, had balanced CD4/CD8, and later expanders favored CD4+.

The 5'RACE method, run with constant-segment primers, produced TCR alpha and TCR beta cDNA libraries (carrying sample barcodes and UMIs). TCRdb reprocessed the 5' RACE reads via MiXCR and lists one record per CDR3 protein. In the table there are under 300,000 distinct CDR3 sequences, approximately 9% of which are singletons. The source material was PBMCs or a T cell subset sorted from them (not recorded which). The TCR comes from a young man who had mild COVID-19 (a few samples of this study predate the infection). Cell type and time point are not known. V is TRBV5-6 and J is TRBJ2-3, with 11 nucleotides matching TRBD2. The CDR3 protein is CASSRRTSGRTDTQYF. CDR3 in DNA: TGTGCCAGCAGCAGACGGACTAGCGGGCGCACAGATACGCAGTATTTT. Based on the CDR3 plus reference TRBV5-6 and TRBJ2-3, the full variable domain is DAGVTQSPTHLIKTRGQQVTLRCSPKSGHDTVSWYQQALGQGPQFIFQYYEEEERQRGNFPDRFSGHQFPNYSSELNVNALLLGDSALYLCASSRRTSGRTDTQYFGPGTRLTVL.